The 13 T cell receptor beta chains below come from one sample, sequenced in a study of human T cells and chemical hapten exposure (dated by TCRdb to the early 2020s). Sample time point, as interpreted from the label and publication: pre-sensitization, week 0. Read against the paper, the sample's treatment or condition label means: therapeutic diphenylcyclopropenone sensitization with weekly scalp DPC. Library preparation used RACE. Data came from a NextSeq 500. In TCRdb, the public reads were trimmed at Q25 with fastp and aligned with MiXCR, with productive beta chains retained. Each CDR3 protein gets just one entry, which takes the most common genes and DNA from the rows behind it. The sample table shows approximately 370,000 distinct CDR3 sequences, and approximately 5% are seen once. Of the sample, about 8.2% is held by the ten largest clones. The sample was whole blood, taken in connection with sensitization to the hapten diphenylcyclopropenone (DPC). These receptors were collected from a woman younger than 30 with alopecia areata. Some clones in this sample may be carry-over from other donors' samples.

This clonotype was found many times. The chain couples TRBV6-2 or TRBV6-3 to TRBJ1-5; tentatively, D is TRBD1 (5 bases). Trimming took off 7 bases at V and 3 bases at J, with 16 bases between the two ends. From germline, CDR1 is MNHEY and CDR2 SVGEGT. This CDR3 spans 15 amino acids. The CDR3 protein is CASTQGDIYNQPQHF. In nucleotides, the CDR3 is TGTGCCAGCACCCAGGGAGACATTTACAATCAGCCCCAGCATTTT.

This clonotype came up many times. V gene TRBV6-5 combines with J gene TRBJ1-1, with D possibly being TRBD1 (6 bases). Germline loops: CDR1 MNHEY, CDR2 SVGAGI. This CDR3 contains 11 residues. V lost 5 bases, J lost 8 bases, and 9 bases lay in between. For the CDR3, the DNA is TGTGCCAGCAGTAAAGGGACAGAAGCTTTCTTT. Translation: CASSKGTEAFF.

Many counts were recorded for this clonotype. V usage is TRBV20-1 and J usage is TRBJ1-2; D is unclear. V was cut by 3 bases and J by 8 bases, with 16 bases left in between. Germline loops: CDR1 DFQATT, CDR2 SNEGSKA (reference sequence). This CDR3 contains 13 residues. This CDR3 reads CSASNLLPSGYTF. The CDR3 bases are TGCAGTGCTAGTAACCTCCTCCCAAGCGGCTACACCTTC.

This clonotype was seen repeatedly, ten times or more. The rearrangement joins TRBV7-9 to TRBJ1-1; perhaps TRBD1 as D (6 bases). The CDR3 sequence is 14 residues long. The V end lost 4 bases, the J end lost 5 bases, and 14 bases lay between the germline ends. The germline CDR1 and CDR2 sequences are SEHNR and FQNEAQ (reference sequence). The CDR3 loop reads CASSSPGQKTEAFF. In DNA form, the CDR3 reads TGTGCCAGCAGCTCACCGGGACAAAAGACTGAAGCTTTCTTT. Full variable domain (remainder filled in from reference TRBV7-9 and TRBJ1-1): DTGVSQNPRHKITKRGQNVTFRCDPISEHNRLYWYRQTLGQGPEFLTYFQNEAQLEKSRLLSDRFSAERPKGSFSTLEIQRTEQGDSAMYLCASSSPGQKTEAFFGQGTRLTVV.

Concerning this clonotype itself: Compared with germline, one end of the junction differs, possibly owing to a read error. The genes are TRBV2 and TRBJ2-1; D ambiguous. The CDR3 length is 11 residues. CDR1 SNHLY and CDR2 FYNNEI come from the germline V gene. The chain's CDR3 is CASSQYSEQFF. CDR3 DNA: TGTGCCAGCAGCCAGTACAGTGAGCAGTTCTTC.

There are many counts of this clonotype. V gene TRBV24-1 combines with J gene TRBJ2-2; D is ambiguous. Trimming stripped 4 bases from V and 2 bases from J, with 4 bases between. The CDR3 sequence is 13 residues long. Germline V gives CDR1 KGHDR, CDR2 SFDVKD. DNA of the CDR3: TGTGCCACCAGTGAGGGTAACACCGGGGAGCTGTTTTTT. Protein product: CATSEGNTGELFF.

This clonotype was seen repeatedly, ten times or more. The CDR3 loop is CASSPGGYNEQFF. In nucleotides, the CDR3 is TGTGCCAGCTCACCAGGAGGATACAATGAGCAGTTCTTC. The gene calls are TRBV18 and TRBJ2-1, with TRBD2 as a possible D gene (5 bases). The CDR3 contains 13 residues. Germline CDR1 is KGHSH and CDR2 is LQKENI. V was pared by 2 bases and J by 4 bases, with 6 bases between.

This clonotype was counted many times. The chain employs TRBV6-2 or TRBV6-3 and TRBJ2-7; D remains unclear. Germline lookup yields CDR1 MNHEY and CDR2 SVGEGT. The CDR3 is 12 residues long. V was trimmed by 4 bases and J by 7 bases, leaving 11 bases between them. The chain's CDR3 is CASSSRSLEQYF. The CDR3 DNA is TGTGCCAGCAGTTCCCGGTCGCTTGAGCAGTACTTC.

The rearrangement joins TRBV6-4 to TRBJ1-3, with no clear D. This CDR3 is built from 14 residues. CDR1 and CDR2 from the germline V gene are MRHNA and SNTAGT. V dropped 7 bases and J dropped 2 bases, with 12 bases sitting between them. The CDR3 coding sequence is TGTGCCAGCAAACCGGAACCCACTGGAAACACCATATATTTT. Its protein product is CASKPEPTGNTIYF.

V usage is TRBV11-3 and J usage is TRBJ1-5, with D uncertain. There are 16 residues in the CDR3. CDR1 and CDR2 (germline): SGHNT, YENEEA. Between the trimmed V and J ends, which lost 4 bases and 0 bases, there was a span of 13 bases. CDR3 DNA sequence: TGTGCCAGCAGCTCAACGGTGACAAGTAGCAATCAGCCCCAGCATTTT. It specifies CASSSTVTSSNQPQHF.

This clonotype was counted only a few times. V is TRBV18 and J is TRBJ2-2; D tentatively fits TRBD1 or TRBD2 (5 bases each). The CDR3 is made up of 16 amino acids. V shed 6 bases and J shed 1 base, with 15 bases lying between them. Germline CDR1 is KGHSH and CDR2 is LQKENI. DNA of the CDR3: TGTGCCAGCTCCTTACGGGGCGGGCAGAACACCGGGGAGCTGTTTTTT. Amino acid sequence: CASSLRGGQNTGELFF.

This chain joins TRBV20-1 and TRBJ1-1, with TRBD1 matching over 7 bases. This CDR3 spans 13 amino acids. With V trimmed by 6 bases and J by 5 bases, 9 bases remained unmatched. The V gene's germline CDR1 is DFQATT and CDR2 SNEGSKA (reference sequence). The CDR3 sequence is CSAPSGGVTEAFF. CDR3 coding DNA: TGCAGTGCCCCCTCAGGGGGGGTGACTGAAGCTTTCTTT.

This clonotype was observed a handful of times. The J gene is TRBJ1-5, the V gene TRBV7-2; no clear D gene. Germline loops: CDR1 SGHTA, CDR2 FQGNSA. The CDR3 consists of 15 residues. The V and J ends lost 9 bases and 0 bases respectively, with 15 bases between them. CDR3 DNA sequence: TGTGCCAGTGGCACCGCGGGCTATAGCAATCAGCCCCAGCATTTT. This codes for CASGTAGYSNQPQHF.